Listed below are T cell receptor beta chains from one sample, sequenced in a study of Ad26.COV2.S vaccination and SARS-CoV-2 variants. Measured with immunoSEQ multiplex PCR; TCRdb has only the in-frame clones, and not every one. Here the sample spans 450,000 to 550,000 clones, roughly 87% being singletons. Sequenced here: peripheral blood, sampled in a trial of Ad26.COV2.S vaccine versus placebo. Source of these receptors: a person aged 18-65 years who received the Ad26.COV2.S COVID-19 vaccine or a placebo. Each CDR3 is given with its conserved first and last residue. Fields, in order: clone size, D gene, J gene, V gene, CDR3 DNA, CDR3 protein. D genes are given only for firm matches. A clone size is listed for some rows: how often the clone was seen (once, few, many), or a class if it is expanded.

clone size: NA; D gene: NA; J gene: TRBJ2-3; V gene: TRBV9; CDR3 DNA: TGTGCCAGCAGCGCCTCCCGGGATACGCAGTATTTT; CDR3 protein: CASSASRDTQYF
clone size: NA; D gene: NA; J gene: TRBJ1-1; V gene: TRBV2; CDR3 DNA: TGTGCCAGCAGTGCCGGACCCCAGGCTTTCTTT; CDR3 protein: CASSAGPQAFF
clone size: once; D gene: TRBD1; J gene: TRBJ2-7; V gene: TRBV27; CDR3 DNA: TGTGCCAGCGGATCCTCAGGGGGCCTCTCCTCCTACGAGCAGTACTTC; CDR3 protein: CASGSSGGLSSYEQYF
clone size: NA; D gene: NA; J gene: TRBJ2-7; V gene: TRBV5-1; CDR3 DNA: TGCGCCAGCAGCTCCCAATGGGCCTCCTACGAGCAGTACTTC; CDR3 protein: CASSSQWASYEQYF
clone size: NA; D gene: NA; J gene: TRBJ2-1; V gene: TRBV9; CDR3 DNA: TGTGCCAGCAGCCCCCCAGACAGGACGATGAATGAGCAGTTCTTC; CDR3 protein: CASSPPDRTMNEQFF
clone size: NA; D gene: NA; J gene: TRBJ1-1; V gene: TRBV7-9; CDR3 DNA: TGTGCCAGCAGTCTCGGTTTGGCGACGGGCATGAACACTGAAGCTTTCTTT; CDR3 protein: CASSLGLATGMNTEAFF
clone size: NA; D gene: NA; J gene: TRBJ2-7; V gene: TRBV28; CDR3 DNA: TGTGCCAGCAGTTTATCCGGGACCCACTGGCGCGAGCAGTACTTC; CDR3 protein: CASSLSGTHWREQYF
clone size: NA; D gene: NA; J gene: TRBJ1-2; V gene: TRBV12-3/TRBV12-4; CDR3 DNA: TGTGCCAGCAGAAATTTGGGATTCTCTGGCTACACCTTC; CDR3 protein: CASRNLGFSGYTF
clone size: NA; D gene: TRBD2; J gene: TRBJ2-1; V gene: TRBV27; CDR3 DNA: TGTGCCAGCAGTTTAAGAGCGGGAAACCCCTACAATGAGCAGTTCTTC; CDR3 protein: CASSLRAGNPYNEQFF
clone size: NA; D gene: NA; J gene: TRBJ2-2; V gene: TRBV29-1; CDR3 DNA: TGCAGCGTGAGGGGTGCCACCGGGGAGCTGTTTTTT; CDR3 protein: CSVRGATGELFF
clone size: NA; D gene: NA; J gene: TRBJ1-2; V gene: TRBV15; CDR3 DNA: TGTGCCACCAGCAGAGATAAGGACTATGGCTACACCTTC; CDR3 protein: CATSRDKDYGYTF
clone size: NA; D gene: TRBD1; J gene: TRBJ2-7; V gene: TRBV6-6; CDR3 DNA: TGTGCCAGCAGTCGTGTCGACAGGGGGCCTTACGAGCAGTACTTC; CDR3 protein: CASSRVDRGPYEQYF
clone size: NA; D gene: NA; J gene: TRBJ2-1; V gene: TRBV4-2; CDR3 DNA: TGTGCCAGCAGCCAAGCTCACGGGTACTCCTACAATGAGCAGTTCTTC; CDR3 protein: CASSQAHGYSYNEQFF
clone size: NA; D gene: NA; J gene: TRBJ2-7; V gene: TRBV5-4; CDR3 DNA: TGTGCCAGCAGCCACGAAACCTACGAGCAGTACTTC; CDR3 protein: CASSHETYEQYF
clone size: NA; D gene: NA; J gene: TRBJ1-5; V gene: TRBV6-5; CDR3 DNA: TGTGCCAGCAGTTCCCGGACCGAAAATCAGCCCCAGCATTTT; CDR3 protein: CASSSRTENQPQHF
clone size: NA; D gene: NA; J gene: TRBJ2-3; V gene: TRBV28; CDR3 DNA: TGTGCCAGCAGTTTTGTCCAGGACACAGATACGCAGTATTTT; CDR3 protein: CASSFVQDTDTQYF
clone size: NA; D gene: TRBD1; J gene: TRBJ2-3; V gene: TRBV19; CDR3 DNA: TGTGCCAGTACTCCGGACAGGAGCACAGATACGCAGTATTTT; CDR3 protein: CASTPDRSTDTQYF
clone size: NA; D gene: NA; J gene: TRBJ2-7; V gene: TRBV20-1; CDR3 DNA: TGCAGTGCTAGTTTGGTCTACGAGCAGTACTTC; CDR3 protein: CSASLVYEQYF
clone size: NA; D gene: NA; J gene: TRBJ1-1; V gene: TRBV18; CDR3 DNA: TGTGCCAGCTCACCCGACAGGCTGAACACTGAAGCTTTCTTT; CDR3 protein: CASSPDRLNTEAFF
clone size: NA; D gene: TRBD1; J gene: TRBJ2-7; V gene: TRBV10-3; CDR3 DNA: TGTGCCATCAGTTCCGGGACAGGGGGCTACTACGAGCAGTACTTC; CDR3 protein: CAISSGTGGYYEQYF
clone size: NA; D gene: NA; J gene: TRBJ1-6; V gene: TRBV7-9; CDR3 DNA: TGTGCCAGCAGCTTCAGCAATTCACCCCTCCACTTT; CDR3 protein: CASSFSNSPLHF
clone size: NA; D gene: TRBD2; J gene: TRBJ2-1; V gene: TRBV19; CDR3 DNA: TGTGCCAGTAGCGGACTAGCGGGGGTGTTTTACAATGAGCAGTTCTTC; CDR3 protein: CASSGLAGVFYNEQFF
clone size: NA; D gene: NA; J gene: TRBJ2-2; V gene: TRBV5-4; CDR3 DNA: TGTGCCAGCAGCTTGCCCGGGACACAGAACACCGGGGAGCTGTTTTTT; CDR3 protein: CASSLPGTQNTGELFF
clone size: NA; D gene: NA; J gene: TRBJ1-2; V gene: TRBV25-1; CDR3 DNA: TGTGCCAGCAGTGAATACGGGACGACGAAGGGCTACACCTTC; CDR3 protein: CASSEYGTTKGYTF
clone size: few; D gene: NA; J gene: TRBJ2-2; V gene: TRBV6-5; CDR3 DNA: TGTGCCACCGACAGGTCGGTTAACACCGGGGAGCTGTTTTTT; CDR3 protein: CATDRSVNTGELFF
clone size: NA; D gene: NA; J gene: TRBJ1-3; V gene: TRBV3-1/TRBV3-2; CDR3 DNA: TGTGCCAGCAGCCAAGTTCAGGGGCTCGGAAACACCATATATTTT; CDR3 protein: CASSQVQGLGNTIYF
clone size: NA; D gene: TRBD2; J gene: TRBJ2-3; V gene: TRBV9; CDR3 DNA: TGTGCCAGCAGCGTAGGGGCTAGCGGGAGTTGGGATACGCAGTATTTT; CDR3 protein: CASSVGASGSWDTQYF
clone size: NA; D gene: TRBD2; J gene: TRBJ2-1; V gene: TRBV5-1; CDR3 DNA: TGCGCCAGCAGCTATCTCAGTCGGGGGGAGGGTGAGCAGTTCTTC; CDR3 protein: CASSYLSRGEGEQFF
clone size: NA; D gene: NA; J gene: TRBJ1-1; V gene: TRBV15; CDR3 DNA: TGTGCCACCAGCAGAGATGTAAACACTGAAGCTTTCTTT; CDR3 protein: CATSRDVNTEAFF
clone size: NA; D gene: TRBD1; J gene: TRBJ1-5; V gene: TRBV19; CDR3 DNA: TGTGCCAGTAGTATTCTAGACAGGGCCCTCAATCAGCCCCAGCATTTT; CDR3 protein: CASSILDRALNQPQHF
clone size: NA; D gene: NA; J gene: TRBJ1-2; V gene: TRBV10-2; CDR3 DNA: TGCGCCAGCGGTAAATCGGGGGCTAACTATGGCTACACCTTC; CDR3 protein: CASGKSGANYGYTF
clone size: once; D gene: NA; J gene: TRBJ1-1; V gene: TRBV15; CDR3 DNA: TGTGCCACCAGCAGAGATGCCCTCAACACTGAAGCTTTCTTT; CDR3 protein: CATSRDALNTEAFF
clone size: NA; D gene: NA; J gene: TRBJ1-3; V gene: TRBV7-8; CDR3 DNA: TGTGCCAGCAGCGACCCTCGTGGGGCAGCAAAGGAAGGAAACACCATATATTTT; CDR3 protein: CASSDPRGAAKEGNTIYF
clone size: NA; D gene: NA; J gene: TRBJ2-1; V gene: TRBV19; CDR3 DNA: TGTGCCAGTAGACCATCACTAGCCATCCATGAGCAGTTCTTC; CDR3 protein: CASRPSLAIHEQFF
clone size: NA; D gene: TRBD1; J gene: TRBJ1-2; V gene: TRBV10-3; CDR3 DNA: TGTGCCATCAGTGAGAAGACAGGGGGCTATGGCTACACCTTC; CDR3 protein: CAISEKTGGYGYTF
clone size: few; D gene: TRBD1; J gene: TRBJ1-5; V gene: TRBV30; CDR3 DNA: TGTGCCTGGAGTGACACAGGGGGCAATCAGCCCCAGCATTTT; CDR3 protein: CAWSDTGGNQPQHF
clone size: NA; D gene: TRBD2; J gene: TRBJ2-5; V gene: TRBV7-8; CDR3 DNA: TGTGCCAGCAGCTCCGGGGGGGGGTCGGAGACCCAGTACTTC; CDR3 protein: CASSSGGGSETQYF
clone size: NA; D gene: TRBD1; J gene: TRBJ1-4; V gene: TRBV4-1; CDR3 DNA: TGCGCCAGCAGCCAAACTATCGGGGGGACAGGGCATGAAAAACTGTTTTTT; CDR3 protein: CASSQTIGGTGHEKLFF
clone size: NA; D gene: NA; J gene: TRBJ1-2; V gene: TRBV24-1; CDR3 DNA: TGTGCCACCAGTGCGGGGGGCTCCTATGGCTACACCTTC; CDR3 protein: CATSAGGSYGYTF
clone size: NA; D gene: TRBD1; J gene: TRBJ2-5; V gene: TRBV18; CDR3 DNA: TGTGCCAGCTCAGCAGGGGGCGACCAACAAGAGACCCAGTACTTC; CDR3 protein: CASSAGGDQQETQYF
clone size: NA; D gene: NA; J gene: TRBJ1-5; V gene: TRBV6-6; CDR3 DNA: TGTGCCAGAACCTCATCGGGTGCGGGTCAGCCCCAGCATTTT; CDR3 protein: CARTSSGAGQPQHF
clone size: NA; D gene: TRBD2; J gene: TRBJ2-1; V gene: TRBV19; CDR3 DNA: TGTGCCAGTAGTATAGGACTAGCGGACACCCACAATGAGCAGTTCTTC; CDR3 protein: CASSIGLADTHNEQFF
clone size: NA; D gene: TRBD1; J gene: TRBJ2-3; V gene: TRBV24-1; CDR3 DNA: TGTGCCACCAGTGATCAAGGACAGGGCACAGATACGCAGTATTTT; CDR3 protein: CATSDQGQGTDTQYF
clone size: NA; D gene: NA; J gene: TRBJ1-2; V gene: TRBV28; CDR3 DNA: TGTGCCAGCAGCCCCTCTTCCTATGGCTACACCTTC; CDR3 protein: CASSPSSYGYTF
clone size: NA; D gene: NA; J gene: TRBJ2-3; V gene: TRBV5-1; CDR3 DNA: TGCGCCAGCAGCTTTGAAGGAGCGACTAGCACAGATACGCAGTATTTT; CDR3 protein: CASSFEGATSTDTQYF
clone size: NA; D gene: NA; J gene: TRBJ2-7; V gene: TRBV11-2; CDR3 DNA: TGTGCCAGCAGCTTACCCCTGTGGGGACAAAACTACGAGCAGTACTTC; CDR3 protein: CASSLPLWGQNYEQYF
clone size: NA; D gene: TRBD1; J gene: TRBJ2-7; V gene: TRBV19; CDR3 DNA: TGTGCCAGCCGTCCCGGGACAGGGTACGAGCAGTACTTC; CDR3 protein: CASRPGTGYEQYF